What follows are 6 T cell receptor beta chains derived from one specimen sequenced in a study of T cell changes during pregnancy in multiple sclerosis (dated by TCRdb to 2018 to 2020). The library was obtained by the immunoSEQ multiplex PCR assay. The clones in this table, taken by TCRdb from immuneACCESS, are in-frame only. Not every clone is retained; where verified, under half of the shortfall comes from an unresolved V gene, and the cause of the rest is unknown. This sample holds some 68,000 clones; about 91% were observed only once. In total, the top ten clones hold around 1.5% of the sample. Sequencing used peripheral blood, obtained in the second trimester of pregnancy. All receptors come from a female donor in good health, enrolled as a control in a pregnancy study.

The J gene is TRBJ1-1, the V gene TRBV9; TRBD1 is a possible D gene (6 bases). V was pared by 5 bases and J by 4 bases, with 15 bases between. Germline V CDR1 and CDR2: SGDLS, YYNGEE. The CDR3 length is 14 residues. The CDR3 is CASRPTGLGTEAFF. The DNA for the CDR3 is TGTGCCAGCAGACCAACAGGGTTGGGCACTGAAGCTTTCTTT.

CDR3 residues: CASSSNRARGNTEAFF. The CDR3 nucleotides are TGTGCCAGCAGTTCCAACAGGGCGAGGGGGAACACTGAAGCTTTCTTT. V usage is TRBV28 and J usage is TRBJ1-1; perhaps TRBD1 as D (6 bases). The V end lost 4 bases, the J end lost 1 base, and 16 bases lay between the germline ends. Per germline, CDR1 MDHEN and CDR2 SYDVKM. The CDR3 runs to 16 residues.

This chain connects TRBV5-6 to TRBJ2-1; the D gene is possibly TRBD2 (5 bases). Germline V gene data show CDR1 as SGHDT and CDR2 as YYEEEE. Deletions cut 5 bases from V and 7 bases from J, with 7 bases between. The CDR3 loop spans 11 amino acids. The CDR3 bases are TGTGCCAGCAGACTAGAAAATGAGCAGTTCTTC. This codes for CASRLENEQFF.

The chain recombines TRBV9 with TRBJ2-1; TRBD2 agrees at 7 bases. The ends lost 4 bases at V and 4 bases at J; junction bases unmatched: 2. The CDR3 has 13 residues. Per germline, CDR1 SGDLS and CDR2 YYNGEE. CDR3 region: CASSPGGYNEQFF. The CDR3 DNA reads TGTGCCAGCAGCCCGGGAGGTTACAATGAGCAGTTCTTC.

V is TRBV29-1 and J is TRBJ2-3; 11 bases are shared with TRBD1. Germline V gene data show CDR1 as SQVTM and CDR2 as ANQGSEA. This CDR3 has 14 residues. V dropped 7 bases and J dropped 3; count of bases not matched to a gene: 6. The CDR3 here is CSAGQGARTDTQYF. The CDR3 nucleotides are TGCAGCGCTGGACAGGGGGCGAGAACAGATACGCAGTATTTT.

The chain's CDR3 is CASSRREAGGPEETQYF. In nucleotides, the CDR3 is TGTGCCAGCAGCCGACGGGAGGCGGGGGGGCCGGAAGAGACCCAGTACTTC. The chain recombines TRBV4-2 with TRBJ2-5; 9 bases agree with TRBD2. Germline V gene lookup returns CDR1 LGHNA and CDR2 YNFKEQ. This CDR3 comprises 17 residues. V trimming: 4 bases; J trimming: 3 bases; junction bases outside the gene matches: 12.